This TCR beta chain came from a study of blood T cell repertoires in COVID-19 (dated by TCRdb to about 2020). Describing the broader study: Samples from collaborators originated in the United States, Italy and Spain and spanned both the acute and convalescent phases of COVID-19. The repertoires were released in a freely available public database meant as a resource for research on the immune response to SARS-CoV-2. Sample metadata almost always included a de-identified subject ID, COVID-19 status, age in years and sex. Deeply sampled blood TCRbeta repertoires from subjects exposed to, actively infected with, or recovered from COVID-19 were included in the dataset. Where available, HLA class I and class II types were obtained from metadata supplied by the sample provider rather than from assay-based typing. The material from the prospective study consisted of cDNA or gDNA derived from T cells, B-cell-depleted T cells, or PBMCs. The samples were drawn from two sources: the first 160 participants of the ongoing ImmuneRACE study, and 1,254 subjects contributed by 6 global collaborators. General findings and caveats noted by the study authors: The amount of clinical and demographic metadata varied by source and participant and was provided uncurated.

Worth noting for this clone: No cognate antigen has been identified for it. Nothing much larger sits one base from this clone, and base qualities are not available.

The immunoSEQ Assay, a bias-controlled multiplex PCR, was used to amplify TCRbeta CDR3 regions from genomic DNA. The authors processed their data as follows. Within the assay, amplification of reference gene primers was used to estimate how many nucleated cells each sample contained. Sequence reads were collapsed and filtered to measure the absolute abundance of every unique TCRbeta CDR3 rearrangement. Productive Simpson clonality was computed per sample as the square root of Simpson's diversity index over productive rearrangements. In its TCRdb copy, this immuneACCESS table keeps in-frame sequences only and misses some clones. Where compared with another copy, unresolved V genes explain less than half of these, and the others have no known cause. That table supplies the V and J calls and clone size; D and trimming were determined from the DNA. Within this sample are about 38,000 clones, with about 85% of them counted one time only. Clones ranked in the top ten supply roughly 4.5% of the sample.

The trim is 5 bases for V and 4 bases for J, with a gap of 18 bases between the germline ends. As encoded in the germline V gene (reference sequence), CDR1 is LNHDA while CDR2 is SQIVND. The cysteine opens and the phenylalanine closes a CDR3 of 16 amino acids. Only the CDR3 DNA is retained, 48 bases long and in frame from the first base. At one collaborating source in Seattle, patients were enrolled during active infection and were followed longitudinally through the course of disease. Whole blood was collected in K2EDTA tubes by collaborating institutions according to the institutions' own protocols. For TCRbeta analysis, collaborators shipped samples as frozen whole blood, isolated PBMCs, or DNA extracted from either of those sample types.

The source is a man aged 55 to 70 with COVID-19, enrolled during active disease. Material for sequencing was peripheral blood. In this chain, TRBV19 is recombined with TRBJ1-5; TRBD1 is perhaps the D gene, given 6 matching bases. The CDR3 here reads CASSLPGHPLNQPQHF. The bases are TGTGCCAGTAGTTTACCGGGACACCCGCTTAATCAGCCCCAGCATTTT.